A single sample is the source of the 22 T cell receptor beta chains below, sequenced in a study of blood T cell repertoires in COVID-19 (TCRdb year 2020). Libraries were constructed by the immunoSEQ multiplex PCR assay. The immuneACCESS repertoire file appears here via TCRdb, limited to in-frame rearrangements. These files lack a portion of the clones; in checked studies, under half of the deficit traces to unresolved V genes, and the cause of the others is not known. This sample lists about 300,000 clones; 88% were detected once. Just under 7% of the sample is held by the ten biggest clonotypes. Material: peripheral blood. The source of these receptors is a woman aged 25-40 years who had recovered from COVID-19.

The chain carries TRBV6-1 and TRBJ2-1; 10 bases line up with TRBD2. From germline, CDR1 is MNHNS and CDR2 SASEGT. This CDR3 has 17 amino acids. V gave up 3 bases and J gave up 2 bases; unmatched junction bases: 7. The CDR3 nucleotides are TGTGCCAGCAGTGACCCCGGACTAGCGGAAACCTACAATGAGCAGTTCTTC. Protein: CASSDPGLAETYNEQFF.

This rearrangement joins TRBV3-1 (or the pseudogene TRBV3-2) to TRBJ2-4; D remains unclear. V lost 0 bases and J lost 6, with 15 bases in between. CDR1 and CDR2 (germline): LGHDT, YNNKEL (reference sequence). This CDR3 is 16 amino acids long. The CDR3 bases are TGTGCCAGCAGCCAAGATTTTGCGAACCCCGGAAACATTCAGTACTTC. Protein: CASSQDFANPGNIQYF.

The DNA for the CDR3 is TGCGCCAGCAGCTTTTACGGTTCCCAAGAGACCCAGTACTTC. Residues: CASSFYGSQETQYF. The chain uses TRBV5-1 and TRBJ2-5; D uncertain. The germline V and J ends were trimmed by 2 bases and 1 base, with 9 bases remaining between them. Per germline, CDR1 SGHRS and CDR2 YFSETQ. The CDR3 runs to 14 residues.

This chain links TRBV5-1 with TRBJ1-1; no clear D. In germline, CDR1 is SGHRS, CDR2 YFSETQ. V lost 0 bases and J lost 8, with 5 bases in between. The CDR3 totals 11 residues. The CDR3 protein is CASSLGREAFF. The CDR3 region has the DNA TGCGCCAGCAGCTTGGGGCGGGAAGCTTTCTTT.

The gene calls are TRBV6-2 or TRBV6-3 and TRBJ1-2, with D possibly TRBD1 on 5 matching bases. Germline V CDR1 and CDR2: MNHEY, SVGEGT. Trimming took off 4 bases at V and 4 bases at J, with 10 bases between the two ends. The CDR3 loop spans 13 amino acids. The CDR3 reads CASSWNGAYGYTF. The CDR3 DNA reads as TGTGCCAGCAGTTGGAATGGGGCCTATGGCTACACCTTC.

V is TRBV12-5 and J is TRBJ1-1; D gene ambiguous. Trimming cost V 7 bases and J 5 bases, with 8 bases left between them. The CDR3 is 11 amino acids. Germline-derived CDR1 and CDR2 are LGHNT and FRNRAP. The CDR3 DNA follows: TGTGCTAGTGTGGCGGGTACTGAAGCTTTCTTT. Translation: CASVAGTEAFF.

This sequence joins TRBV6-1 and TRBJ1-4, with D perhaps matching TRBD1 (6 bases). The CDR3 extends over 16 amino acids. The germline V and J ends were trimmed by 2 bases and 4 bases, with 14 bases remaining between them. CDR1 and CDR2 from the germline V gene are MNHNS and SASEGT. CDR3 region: CASSERWGLGNEKLFF. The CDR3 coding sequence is TGTGCCAGCAGTGAACGGTGGGGGCTCGGTAATGAAAAACTGTTTTTT.

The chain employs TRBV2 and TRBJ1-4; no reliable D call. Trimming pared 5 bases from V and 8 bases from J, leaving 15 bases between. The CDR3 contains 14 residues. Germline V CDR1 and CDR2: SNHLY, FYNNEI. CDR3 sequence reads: CASSPQKGREKLFF. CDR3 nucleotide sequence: TGTGCCAGCAGTCCGCAAAAAGGGAGGGAAAAACTGTTTTTT.

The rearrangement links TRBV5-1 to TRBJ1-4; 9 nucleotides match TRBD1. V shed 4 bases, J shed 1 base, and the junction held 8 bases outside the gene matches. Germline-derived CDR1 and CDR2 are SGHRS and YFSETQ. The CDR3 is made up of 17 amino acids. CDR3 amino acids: CASSQGTGLGTNEKLFF. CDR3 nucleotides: TGCGCCAGCAGCCAAGGGACAGGGTTAGGAACTAATGAAAAACTGTTTTTT.

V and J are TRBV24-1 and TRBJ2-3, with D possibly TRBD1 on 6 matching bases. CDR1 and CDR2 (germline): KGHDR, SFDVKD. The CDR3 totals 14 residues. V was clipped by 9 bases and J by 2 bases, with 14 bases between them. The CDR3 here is CATSGQPDTDTQYF. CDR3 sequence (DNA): TGTGCCACCTCCGGACAGCCAGACACAGATACGCAGTATTTT.

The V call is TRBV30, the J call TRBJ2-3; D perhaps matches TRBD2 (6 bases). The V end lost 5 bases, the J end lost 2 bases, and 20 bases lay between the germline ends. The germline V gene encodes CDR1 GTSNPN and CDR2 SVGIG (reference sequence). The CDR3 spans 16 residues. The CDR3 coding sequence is TGTGCCTGGTCGAGCGCGGGGCCAGCACTCACAGATACGCAGTATTTT. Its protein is CAWSSAGPALTDTQYF.

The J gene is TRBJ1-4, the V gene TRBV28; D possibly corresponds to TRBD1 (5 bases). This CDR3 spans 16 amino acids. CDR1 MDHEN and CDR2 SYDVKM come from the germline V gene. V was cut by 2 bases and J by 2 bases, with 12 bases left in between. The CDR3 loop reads CASSLVGRGTNEKLFF. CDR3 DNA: TGTGCCAGCAGTTTAGTGGGGCGCGGTACTAATGAAAAACTGTTTTTT. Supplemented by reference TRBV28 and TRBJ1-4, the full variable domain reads DVKVTQSSRYLVKRTGEKVFLECVQDMDHENMFWYRQDPGLGLRLIYFSYDVKMKEKGDIPEGYSVSREKKERFSLILESASTNQTSMYLCASSLVGRGTNEKLFFGSGTQLSVL.

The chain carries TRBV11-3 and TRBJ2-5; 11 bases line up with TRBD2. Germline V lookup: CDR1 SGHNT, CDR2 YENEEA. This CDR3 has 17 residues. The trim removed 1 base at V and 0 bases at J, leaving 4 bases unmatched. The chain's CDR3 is CASSLGTSGGNQETQYF. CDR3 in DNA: TGTGCCAGCAGCTTAGGCACTAGCGGGGGCAACCAAGAGACCCAGTACTTC. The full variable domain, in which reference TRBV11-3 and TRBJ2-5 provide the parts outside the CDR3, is EAGVVQSPRYKIIEKKQPVAFWCNPISGHNTLYWYLQNLGQGPELLIRYENEEAVDDSQLPKDRFSAERLKGVDSTLKIQPAELGDSAVYLCASSLGTSGGNQETQYFGPGTRLLVL.

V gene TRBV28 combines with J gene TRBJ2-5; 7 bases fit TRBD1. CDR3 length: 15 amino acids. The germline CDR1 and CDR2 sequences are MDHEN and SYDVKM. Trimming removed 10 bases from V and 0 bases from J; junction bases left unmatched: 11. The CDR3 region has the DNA TGTGCCACCACGGCAGGGGGTCGAAACCAAGAGACCCAGTACTTC. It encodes CATTAGGRNQETQYF.

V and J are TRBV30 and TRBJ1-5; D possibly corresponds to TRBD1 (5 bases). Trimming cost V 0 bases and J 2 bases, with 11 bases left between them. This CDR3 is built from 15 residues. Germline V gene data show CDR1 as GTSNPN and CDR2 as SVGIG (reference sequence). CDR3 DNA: TGTGCCTGGAGTGTGGGCAGGGTGGGCAATCAGCCCCAGCATTTT. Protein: CAWSVGRVGNQPQHF.

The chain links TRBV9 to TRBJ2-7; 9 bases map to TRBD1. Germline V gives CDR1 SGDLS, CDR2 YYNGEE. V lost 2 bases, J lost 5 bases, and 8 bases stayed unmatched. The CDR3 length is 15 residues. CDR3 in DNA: TGTGCCAGCAGCGTCTCGGGACAGGGCATACACGAGCAGTACTTC. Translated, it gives CASSVSGQGIHEQYF.

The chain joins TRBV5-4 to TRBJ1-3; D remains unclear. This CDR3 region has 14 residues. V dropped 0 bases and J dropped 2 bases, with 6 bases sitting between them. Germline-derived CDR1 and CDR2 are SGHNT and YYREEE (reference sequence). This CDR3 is CASSLGLTGNTIYF. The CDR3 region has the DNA TGTGCCAGCAGCTTGGGACTTACTGGAAACACCATATATTTT.

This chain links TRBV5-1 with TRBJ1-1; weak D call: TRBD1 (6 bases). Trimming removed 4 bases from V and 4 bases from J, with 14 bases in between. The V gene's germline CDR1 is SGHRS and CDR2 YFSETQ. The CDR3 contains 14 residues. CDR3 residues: CASSGTGTGTEAFF. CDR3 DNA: TGCGCCAGCAGCGGTACAGGGACGGGCACTGAAGCTTTCTTT. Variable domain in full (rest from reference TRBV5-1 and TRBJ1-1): KAGVTQTPRYLIKTRGQQVTLSCSPISGHRSVSWYQQTPGQGLQFLFEYFSETQRNKGNFPGRFSGRQFSNSRSEMNVSTLELGDSALYLCASSGTGTGTEAFFGQGTRLTVV.

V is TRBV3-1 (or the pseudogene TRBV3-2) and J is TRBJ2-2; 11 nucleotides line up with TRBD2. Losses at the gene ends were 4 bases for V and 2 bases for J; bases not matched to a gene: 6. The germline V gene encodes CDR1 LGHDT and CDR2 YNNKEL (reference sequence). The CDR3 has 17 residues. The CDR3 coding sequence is TGTGCCAGCAGCCCCCGACTAGCGGGATATAACACCGGGGAGCTGTTTTTT. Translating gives CASSPRLAGYNTGELFF.

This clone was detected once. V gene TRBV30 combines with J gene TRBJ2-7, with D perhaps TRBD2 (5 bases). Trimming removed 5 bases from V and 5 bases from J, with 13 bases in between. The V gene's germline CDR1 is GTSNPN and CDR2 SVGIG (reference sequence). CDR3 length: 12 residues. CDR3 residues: CAWGRGPHEQYF. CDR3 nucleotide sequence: TGTGCCTGGGGTAGAGGGCCCCACGAGCAGTACTTC.

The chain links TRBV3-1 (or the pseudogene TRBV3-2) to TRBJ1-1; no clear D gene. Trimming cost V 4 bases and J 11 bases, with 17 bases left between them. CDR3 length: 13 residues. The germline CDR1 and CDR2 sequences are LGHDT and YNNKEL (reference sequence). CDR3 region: CASSLLSLPGAFF. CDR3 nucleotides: TGTGCCAGCAGCCTGCTCAGTCTACCGGGGGCTTTCTTT.

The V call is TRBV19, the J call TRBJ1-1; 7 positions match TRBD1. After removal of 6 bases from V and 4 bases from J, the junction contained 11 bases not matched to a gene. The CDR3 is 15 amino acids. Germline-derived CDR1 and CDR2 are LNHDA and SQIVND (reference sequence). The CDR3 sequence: CASRHNRQGGTEAFF. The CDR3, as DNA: TGTGCCAGTAGGCACAACCGACAGGGAGGCACTGAAGCTTTCTTT. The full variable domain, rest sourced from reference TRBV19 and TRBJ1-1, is DGGITQSPKYLFRKEGQNVTLSCEQNLNHDAMYWYRQDPGQGLRLIYYSQIVNDFQKGDIAEGYSVSREKKESFPLTVTSAQKNPTAFYLCASRHNRQGGTEAFFGQGTRLTVV.